This TCR beta chain came from a study of T cells in narcolepsy (dated by TCRdb to the late 2010s). With respect to the entire study: Patients with narcolepsy type 1 or type 2 (NT1, NT2) and healthy control donors were enrolled in the study. The study sought autoreactive T cells targeting hypocretin neuron self-antigens (hypocretin, TRIB2) in narcolepsy patients, using TCR Vbeta sequencing to track clonotypes in blood and CSF. The full study reports these points: Numbers of sequenced blood memory CD4+ clonotypes were comparable, averaging about 40,000 in patients and 33,354 in controls. According to the report, autoreactive clonotypes were detected serially in the blood of the same patients and of different patients, but not in healthy controls. Some blood memory CD4+ repertoires from patients and controls contained no sequences matching autoreactive T cell clones. Plots comparing CSF and blood CD4+ T cell clonotypes from the same patient highlighted HCRT-specific and TRIB2-specific autoreactive clonotypes.

To prepare the library, the immunoSEQ multiplex PCR assay was applied. TCRdb limited this immuneACCESS table to in-frame rearrangements with V and J called. A share of clones is missing; checked studies link under half to unresolved V genes, and the rest is unexplained. Here the sample has 20,000 to 25,000 clones; approximately 84% occur a single time. Of the sample, about 1.3% is held by the ten largest clones. For TCR Vbeta sequencing, memory CD4+ T cells were sorted ex vivo from the peripheral blood of narcolepsy patients and healthy controls. Notes on this clone: Its antigen is still unknown. Per-nucleotide qualities are absent, and no much larger clonotype sits a single base away.

The germline V gene (reference sequence) specifies MNHEY as CDR1 and SMNVEV as CDR2. The CDR3 measures 13 amino acids from cysteine to phenylalanine. Just the 39-base CDR3 DNA is kept, in frame starting at base 1. The junction carries 15 bases between V and J, which are trimmed by 6 bases and 6 bases respectively. Source material: CD45RA- memory CD4+ T cells from PBMCs. The cell subset or site label, read with the paper, signifies: memory T cells sorted ex vivo from peripheral blood. The source is a human donor with narcolepsy. The chain was built from TRBV27 and TRBJ2-7; TRBD2 is a possible D gene, resting on 5 matching bases. The DNA is as follows: TGTGCCAGCAGGTTAACTAGTTCCCTCGAGCAGTACTTC. Protein translation: CASRLTSSLEQYF.